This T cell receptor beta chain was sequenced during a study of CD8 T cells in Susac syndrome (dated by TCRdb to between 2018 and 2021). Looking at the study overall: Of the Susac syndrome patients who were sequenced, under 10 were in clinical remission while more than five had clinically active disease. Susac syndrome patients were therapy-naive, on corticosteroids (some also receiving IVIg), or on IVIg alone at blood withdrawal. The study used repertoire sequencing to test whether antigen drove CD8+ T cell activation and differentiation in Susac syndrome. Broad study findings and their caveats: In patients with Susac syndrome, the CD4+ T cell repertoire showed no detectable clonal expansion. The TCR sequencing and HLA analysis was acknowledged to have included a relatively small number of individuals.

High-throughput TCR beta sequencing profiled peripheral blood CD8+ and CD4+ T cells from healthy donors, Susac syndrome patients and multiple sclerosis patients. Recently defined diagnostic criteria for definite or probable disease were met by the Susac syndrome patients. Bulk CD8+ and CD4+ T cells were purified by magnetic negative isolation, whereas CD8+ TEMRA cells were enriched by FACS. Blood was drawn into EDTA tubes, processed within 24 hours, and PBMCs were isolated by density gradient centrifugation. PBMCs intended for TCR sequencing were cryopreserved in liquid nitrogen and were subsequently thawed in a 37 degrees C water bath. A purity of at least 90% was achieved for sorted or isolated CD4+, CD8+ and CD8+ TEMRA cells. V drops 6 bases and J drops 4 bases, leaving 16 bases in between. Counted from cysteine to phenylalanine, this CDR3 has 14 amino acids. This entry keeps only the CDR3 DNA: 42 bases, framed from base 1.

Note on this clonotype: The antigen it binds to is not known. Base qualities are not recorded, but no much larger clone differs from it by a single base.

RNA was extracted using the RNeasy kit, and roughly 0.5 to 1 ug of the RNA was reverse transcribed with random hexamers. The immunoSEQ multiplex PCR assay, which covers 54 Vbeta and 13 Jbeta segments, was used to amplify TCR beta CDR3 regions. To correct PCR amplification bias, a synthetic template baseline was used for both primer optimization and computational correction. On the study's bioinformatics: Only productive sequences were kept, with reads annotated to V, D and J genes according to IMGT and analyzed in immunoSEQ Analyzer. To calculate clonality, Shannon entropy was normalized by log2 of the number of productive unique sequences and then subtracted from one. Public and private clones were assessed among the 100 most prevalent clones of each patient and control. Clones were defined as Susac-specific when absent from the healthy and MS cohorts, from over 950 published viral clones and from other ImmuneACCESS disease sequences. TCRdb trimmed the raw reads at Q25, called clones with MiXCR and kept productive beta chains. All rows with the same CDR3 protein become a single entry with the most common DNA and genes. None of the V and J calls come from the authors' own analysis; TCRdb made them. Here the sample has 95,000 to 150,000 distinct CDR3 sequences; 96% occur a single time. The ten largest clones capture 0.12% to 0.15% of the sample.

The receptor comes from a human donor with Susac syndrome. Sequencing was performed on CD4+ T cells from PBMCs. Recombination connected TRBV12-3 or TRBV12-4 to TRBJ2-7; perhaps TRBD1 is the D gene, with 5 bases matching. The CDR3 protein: CASRHTGLRYEQYF. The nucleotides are TGTGCCAGCAGGCATACAGGCCTTCGGTACGAGCAGTACTTC.